This T cell receptor (beta chain) originates from a study of T cell repertoires in cytomegalovirus infection. Across the study: A matching HLA type, together with CMV infection, was signaled by public TCR beta signatures.

Trimming at V came to 5 bases and at J to 2 bases, leaving 6 bases not matched to a gene. There are 15 residues in the CDR3. Germline V lookup: CDR1 KGHDR, CDR2 SFDVKD. Each CDR3 protein gets one entry after TCRdb re-called the reads with MiXCR. The repertoire holds under 300,000 distinct CDR3 sequences, with roughly an eighth as singletons. This clonotype was seen ten or more times. The sample comprised PBMCs. This receptor was obtained from a human donor in good health (CMV status not recorded). Some clones in this sample may be carry-over from other donors' samples. The chain is built from TRBV24-1 and TRBJ2-3, with 7 bases identical to TRBD1. As DNA, the CDR3 is TGTGCCACCAGTGTTTCAGGGGGACCCACAGATACGCAGTATTTT. This translates into CATSVSGGPTDTQYF.